Shown below are 3 T cell receptor beta chains from a single sample sequenced in a study of human T cells and chemical hapten exposure. Time point of the sample: pre-sensitization, week 0. Treatment here: therapeutic diphenylcyclopropenone sensitization with weekly scalp DPC. The authors' total RNA extraction used unfractionated whole blood. TCRdb itself ran the RACE reads through MiXCR, one entry per CDR3 protein. The table includes over 50,000 distinct CDR3 sequences, approximately 9.6% detected once. Sample: whole blood, taken in connection with sensitization to the hapten diphenylcyclopropenone (DPC). The receptors were sampled from a woman under 40 with alopecia areata. Some clones in this sample may be carry-over from other donors' samples.

A word on this clonotype: A junction boundary mismatches the germline segment, possibly from a read error. The CDR3 sequence is CVSSQEPHQTGQPQHF. For the CDR3, the DNA is TGCGTCAGCAGCCAAGAACCACACCAAACGGGGCAGCCCCAGCATTTT. V gene TRBV4-1 combines with J gene TRBJ1-5; D is unclear. The CDR3 spans 16 residues. Germline loops: CDR1 MGHRA, CDR2 YSYEKL.

The rearrangement uses TRBV5-1 and TRBJ2-2, with 8 bases aligning to TRBD1. V was pared by 4 bases and J by 2 bases, with 4 bases of the junction left unmatched. Germline loops: CDR1 SGHRS, CDR2 YFSETQ. There are 15 residues in the CDR3. This CDR3 reads CASSRTGFNTGELFF. CDR3 in DNA: TGCGCCAGCAGCAGGACAGGGTTTAACACCGGGGAGCTGTTTTTT.

V gene TRBV2 combines with J gene TRBJ2-5, with TRBD2 as a possible D gene (5 bases). The V gene's germline CDR1 is SNHLY and CDR2 FYNNEI. This CDR3 is built from 14 residues. Trimming removed 4 bases at V and 2 bases at J, with 11 bases between. The chain's CDR3 is CASSVVGSQETQYF. The DNA of the CDR3 is TGTGCCAGCAGTGTCGTGGGGAGTCAAGAGACCCAGTACTTC.